The 2 T cell receptor beta chains below come from one sample, sequenced in a study of T-cell reconstitution after alpha-beta-depleted transplantation in children. Unique molecular identifiers were incorporated during preparation of the TCRbeta library. MiXCR, run by TCRdb on the PCR reads, gives a single entry per CDR3 protein. The table records more than 500,000 distinct CDR3 sequences, over 10% of them present only once. The sample in question was PBMCs, mostly from graft donor cells, obtained 180 days after TCRalphabeta/CD19-depleted stem cell transplant. These receptors were obtained from a female patient younger than 10 who had a stem cell transplant for aplastic anemia, so the T cells may come from the graft donor.

Only a few counts were recorded for this clonotype. The V gene is TRBV4-1, the J gene TRBJ1-1, with 8 positions matching TRBD1. The length of the CDR3 is 16 residues. Germline V gene lookup returns CDR1 MGHRA and CDR2 YSYEKL. The ends lost 2 bases at V and 3 bases at J; junction bases unmatched: 8. This chain's CDR3 is CASSQWTGPGDTEAFF. The CDR3 DNA reads as TGCGCCAGCAGCCAATGGACAGGGCCCGGGGACACTGAAGCTTTCTTT.

This clonotype was observed at least ten times. This chain links TRBV29-1 with TRBJ1-6; the D gene is possibly TRBD1 (5 bases). Trimming cost V 5 bases and J 4 bases, with 15 bases left between them. The CDR3 is 15 amino acids. Germline CDR1 SQVTM, CDR2 ANQGSEA. CDR3 protein: CSVTSGTDYNSPLHF. CDR3 DNA: TGCAGCGTTACATCCGGGACGGATTATAATTCACCCCTCCACTTT.